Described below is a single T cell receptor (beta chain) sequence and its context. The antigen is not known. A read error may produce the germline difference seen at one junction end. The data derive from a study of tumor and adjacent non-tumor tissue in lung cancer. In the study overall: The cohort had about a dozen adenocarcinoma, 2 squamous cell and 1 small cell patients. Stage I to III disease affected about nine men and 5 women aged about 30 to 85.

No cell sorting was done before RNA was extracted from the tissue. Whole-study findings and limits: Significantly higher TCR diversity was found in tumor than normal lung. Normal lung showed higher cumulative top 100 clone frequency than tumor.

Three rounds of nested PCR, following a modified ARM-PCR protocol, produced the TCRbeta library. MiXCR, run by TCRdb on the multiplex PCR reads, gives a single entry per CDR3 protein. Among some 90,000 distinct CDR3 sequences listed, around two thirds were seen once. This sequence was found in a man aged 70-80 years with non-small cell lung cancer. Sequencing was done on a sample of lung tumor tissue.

The CDR3 DNA follows: TGCACCAGCAGCCGCGGACTCAAACTTAGCACAGATTCGCAGTATTTT. It encodes CTSSRGLKLSTDSQYF. The chain couples TRBV5-1 to TRBJ2-3; possible D gene TRBD2, 5 bases. CDR1 is SGHRS and CDR2 is YFSETQ in the germline V gene. CDR3 length equals 16 residues.